These 14 T cell receptor beta chains were sequenced from one sample in a study of T-cell memory formation after mild COVID-19. TCRdb ran MiXCR on the 5' RACE reads and lists one entry per CDR3 protein. This sample carries roughly 600,000 distinct CDR3 sequences, more than 15% of them seen once, and the ten largest clones take about 12%. The specimen sequenced was PBMCs or a T cell subset sorted from them (not recorded which). Every receptor here comes from an adult woman who had mild COVID-19 (a few samples of this study predate the infection). Cell type and time point are not known.

A few counts support this clonotype. This sequence joins TRBV7-8 and TRBJ1-1; D ambiguous. This CDR3 is 12 amino acids long. Trimming removed 5 bases at V and 5 bases at J, with 9 bases between. Germline loops: CDR1 SGHVS, CDR2 FQNEAQ. The CDR3 is CASSRTGTEAFF. CDR3 bases: TGTGCCAGCAGCCGGACGGGGACTGAAGCTTTCTTT.

This clonotype came up a few times. The chain combines TRBV12-3 or TRBV12-4 with TRBJ1-1; TRBD1 agrees at 7 bases. J gave up 2 bases and V 8 bases, and 11 bases lay outside the gene matches. The CDR3 consists of 15 residues. In DNA form, the CDR3 reads TGTGCCAGCGAGATGGGACAGCCGGCTAACACTGAAGCTTTCTTT. Translating gives CASEMGQPANTEAFF.

This clonotype was picked up a small number of times. The chain links TRBV4-2 to TRBJ2-1, with a possible D match to TRBD2 (6 bases). This CDR3 contains 16 residues. Trimming cost V 0 bases and J 8 bases, with 17 bases left between them. Germline V CDR1 and CDR2: LGHNA, YNFKEQ. CDR3 sequence reads: CASSQDRAGPGDEQFF. The CDR3, as DNA: TGTGCCAGCAGCCAAGATCGGGCGGGTCCGGGGGATGAGCAGTTCTTC.

This clonotype turned up a few times. The J gene is TRBJ2-3, the V gene TRBV4-1; the D gene could be TRBD1 or TRBD2 (5 bases each). The CDR3 has 18 amino acids. The germline V gene encodes CDR1 MGHRA and CDR2 YSYEKL. Trimming pared 0 bases from V and 8 bases from J, leaving 24 bases between. CDR3 sequence: CASSQDRGARSSLGTQYF. The CDR3 coding sequence is TGCGCCAGCAGCCAAGACCGAGGGGCCAGAAGTAGCTTAGGTACGCAGTATTTT.

The J gene is TRBJ2-3, the V gene TRBV24-1, with 12 bases that match TRBD1. The CDR3 has 14 residues. Germline loops: CDR1 KGHDR, CDR2 SFDVKD. Trimming removed 7 bases from V and 6 bases from J; junction bases left unmatched: 4. CDR3 residues: CATRGQGAIDTQYF. The CDR3 DNA sequence: TGTGCCACCAGGGGACAGGGGGCAATTGATACGCAGTATTTT.

This clonotype was seen more than once but under ten times. CDR3 protein: CASSQQGDTGELFF. CDR3 coding DNA: TGCGCCAGCAGCCAACAGGGGGACACCGGGGAGCTGTTTTTT. This chain connects TRBV5-1 to TRBJ2-2, with 8 bases lining up with TRBD1. Germline CDR1 SGHRS, CDR2 YFSETQ. The CDR3 loop spans 14 amino acids. The trim removed 4 bases at V and 3 bases at J, leaving 2 bases unmatched.

V is TRBV9 and J is TRBJ2-3; D is undetermined. Germline V CDR1 and CDR2: SGDLS, YYNGEE. The V end was cut by 4 bases, the J end by 3 bases, with 18 bases between. The CDR3 loop spans 16 amino acids. DNA of the CDR3: TGTGCCAGCAGCCCCCAGGTCAACCCCGGTACAGATACGCAGTATTTT. It codes for CASSPQVNPGTDTQYF.

The chain is built from TRBV20-1 and TRBJ2-1, with 12 bases identical to TRBD2. Germline V gene lookup returns CDR1 DFQATT and CDR2 SNEGSKA (reference sequence). With V trimmed by 5 bases and J by 8 bases, 7 bases remained unmatched. The CDR3 consists of 14 residues. The CDR3: CSAPLAGGRDEQFF. The CDR3 coding sequence is TGCAGTGCTCCACTAGCGGGAGGTAGAGATGAGCAGTTCTTC.

This clonotype was observed a few times. The chain is built from TRBV11-2 and TRBJ2-1, with unresolved D. The CDR3 extends over 12 amino acids. V was trimmed by 5 bases and J by 8 bases, leaving 10 bases between them. Germline V CDR1 and CDR2: SGHAT, FQNNGV. The CDR3 DNA sequence: TGTGCCAGCAGCACCGACTCCTATGAGCAGTTCTTC. Its translation: CASSTDSYEQFF. Looking up the rest from reference TRBV11-2 and TRBJ2-1 gives the full variable domain: EAGVAQSPRYKIIEKRQSVAFWCNPISGHATLYWYQQILGQGPKLLIQFQNNGVVDDSQLPKDRFSAERLKGVDSTLKIQPAKLEDSAVYLCASSTDSYEQFFGPGTRLTVL.

This rearrangement joins TRBV5-1 to TRBJ2-1, with 10 nucleotides matching TRBD2. Germline trimming cut 4 bases from V and 10 bases from J; bases unmatched to any gene: 14. The CDR3 is 16 amino acids. Germline values: CDR1 SGHRS, CDR2 YFSETQ. The CDR3 reads CASSLPTSGMGGEQFF. CDR3 coding DNA: TGCGCCAGCAGCCTTCCTACTAGCGGGATGGGGGGAGAGCAGTTCTTC.

This clonotype was counted only a few times. The chain recombines TRBV20-1 with TRBJ2-7, with TRBD2 identical over 7 bases. Germline V lookup: CDR1 DFQATT, CDR2 SNEGSKA (reference sequence). V shed 0 bases and J 1 base; nucleotides not matched to a gene: 6. CDR3 length: 15 residues. The CDR3 DNA follows: TGCAGTGCTAGAGACCCTCGGGGAGGGTCCTACGAGCAGTACTTC. Amino acids: CSARDPRGGSYEQYF.

This chain joins TRBV6-5 and TRBJ2-5; weak D call: TRBD1 (6 bases). V dropped 5 bases and J dropped 4 bases, with 17 bases sitting between them. The germline V gene has CDR1 MNHEY and CDR2 SVGAGI. The CDR3 runs to 15 residues. In DNA form, the CDR3 reads TGTGCCAGCAGTGCGAGGGCAGGGGCTATAGAGACCCAGTACTTC. Protein product: CASSARAGAIETQYF.

V gene TRBV6-6 combines with J gene TRBJ1-1; the D is unclear. Germline V lookup: CDR1 MNHNY, CDR2 SVGAGI (reference sequence). Between the trimmed V and J ends, which lost 8 bases and 1 base, there was a span of 14 bases. The CDR3 spans 14 residues. The CDR3, as DNA: TGTGCCAGCCTATTAGCGCGAGGGAACACTGAAGCTTTCTTT. This codes for CASLLARGNTEAFF.

The chain employs TRBV9 and TRBJ2-1; no reliable D call. CDR3 size: 14 residues. V was trimmed by 2 bases and J by 0 bases, leaving 6 bases between them. CDR1 SGDLS and CDR2 YYNGEE come from the germline V gene. CDR3 sequence reads: CASSVQSSYNEQFF. The CDR3 DNA follows: TGTGCCAGCAGCGTGCAGAGCTCCTACAATGAGCAGTTCTTC. Looking up the rest from reference TRBV9 and TRBJ2-1 gives the full variable domain: DSGVTQTPKHLITATGQRVTLRCSPRSGDLSVYWYQQSLDQGLQFLIQYYNGEERAKGNILERFSAQQFPDLHSELNLSSLELGDSALYFCASSVQSSYNEQFFGPGTRLTVL.